This is a list of T cell receptor beta chains from one sample in a study of PD-1 blockade in classical Hodgkin lymphoma. Clones were sequenced by immunoSEQ multiplex PCR, and TCRdb holds only the in-frame ones, with some missing. The sample has under 40,000 clones; roughly four fifths are singletons. The sample consisted of peripheral blood mononuclear cells (PBMCs), taken before the fourth cycle of nivolumab. Every receptor here comes from a human donor with classical Hodgkin lymphoma. Each CDR3 is given with its conserved first and last residue. Fields, in order: D gene, V gene, J gene, clone size, CDR3 protein, CDR3 DNA. D genes are given only for firm matches. The listing skips clone size in some rows; elsewhere it reads once, few, many or a size class.

>TRBD1|TRBV15|TRBJ2-2|-
CATSRGQGATGELFF
TGTGCCACCAGCAGGGGACAGGGGGCGACCGGGGAGCTGTTTTTT
>-|TRBV30|TRBJ1-2|-
CAWSAGVYGANYGYTF
TGTGCCTGGAGTGCGGGGGTTTATGGGGCGAACTATGGCTACACCTTC
>-|TRBV6-5|TRBJ1-2|-
CASSYSRDSYGYTF
TGTGCCAGCAGTTACTCGAGGGATAGCTATGGCTACACCTTC
>-|TRBV7-9|TRBJ2-5|-
CASSLSGPQETQYF
TGTGCCAGCAGCTTGTCGGGGCCCCAAGAGACCCAGTACTTC
>-|TRBV6-1|TRBJ1-1|few
CASSEWGAARRAEAFF
TGTGCCAGCAGTGAATGGGGGGCAGCTCGAAGGGCTGAAGCTTTCTTT
>-|TRBV7-2|TRBJ2-7|-
CASSYLGGLSYEQYF
TGTGCCAGCAGCTATCTGGGGGGTCTCTCCTACGAGCAGTACTTC
>-|TRBV18|TRBJ1-2|-
CASSTVDSWGLYGYTF
TGTGCCAGCTCAACCGTGGACAGTTGGGGGCTCTATGGCTACACCTTC
>TRBD1|TRBV7-2|TRBJ1-3|-
CASSLEDRGLSGNTIYF
TGTGCCAGCAGCTTAGAGGACAGGGGACTCTCTGGAAACACCATATATTTT
>-|TRBV6-1|TRBJ1-5|-
CASSESYLGGGWQPQHF
TGTGCCAGCAGTGAATCCTACCTAGGGGGGGGATGGCAGCCCCAGCATTTT
>TRBD1|TRBV11-1|TRBJ2-7|-
CASSPGTGAYEQYF
TGTGCCAGCAGCCCCGGGACAGGGGCCTACGAGCAGTACTTC